Detailed here is one T cell receptor (beta chain). Its antigen is as yet unknown. The repertoire was sequenced with immunoSEQ multiplex PCR; TCRdb's copy has only in-frame clones and lacks some. The table includes roughly 9,900 clones, 70% to 90% detected once. The record originates from a study of immune evolution from preneoplasia to lung adenocarcinoma. Two lung cancer pathologists independently confirmed each histologic diagnosis. There are 15 residues in the CDR3. From germline, CDR1 is LNHDA and CDR2 SQIVND (reference sequence). Trimming cost V 5 bases and J 3 bases, with 17 bases left between them. General observations from the study: Later-stage lesions appeared to have more T cells, more diversity, less clonality.

Sequencing was performed on FFPE invasive lung adenocarcinoma tissue. This chain connects TRBV19 to TRBJ2-7; weak D call: TRBD2 (5 bases). The clonotype comes from a person aged 70 to 85 with invasive lung adenocarcinoma. Some clones in this sample may be carry-over from other donors' samples. CDR3 region: CASSFTGIGGYEQYF. The CDR3 DNA sequence: TGTGCCAGTAGTTTCACCGGGATCGGAGGCTACGAGCAGTACTTC.